This note documents a single TCR beta chain sequence. A single base separates this from a much larger clone, so it may be a read error. The CDR3 runs 15 residues. The germline V gene encodes CDR1 SGHRS and CDR2 YFSETQ. This specimen comes from a study of blood T cells in healthy people across ages. Then a second PCR, running roughly 6 to 12 cycles, was carried out with a sample-barcoded 5' primer and a J-beta primer mix. Each CDR3 protein is one row after TCRdb ran MiXCR on the 5' RACE reads. Here the sample spans over a million distinct CDR3 sequences, roughly 43% being singletons. Input material: blood. This receptor was obtained from a woman aged 18-30 years in good health. This chain links TRBV5-1 with TRBJ2-1; D might be TRBD2 (6 bases). The J call is uncertain, as TRBJ2-7 better fits the DNA end. As DNA, the CDR3 is TGCGCCAGCAGCTTGGGACTAGGGGCCTACAATGAGCAGTACTTC. It translates to CASSLGLGAYNEQYF.